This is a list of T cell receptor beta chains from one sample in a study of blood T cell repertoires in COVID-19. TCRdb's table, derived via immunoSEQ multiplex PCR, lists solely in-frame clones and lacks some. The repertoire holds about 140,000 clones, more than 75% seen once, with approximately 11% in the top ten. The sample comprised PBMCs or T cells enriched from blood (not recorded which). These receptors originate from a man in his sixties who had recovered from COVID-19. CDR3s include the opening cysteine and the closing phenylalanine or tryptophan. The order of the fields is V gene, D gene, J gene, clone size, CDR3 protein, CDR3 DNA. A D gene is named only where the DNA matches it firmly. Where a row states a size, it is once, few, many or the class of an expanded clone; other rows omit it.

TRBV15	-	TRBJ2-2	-	CATSRVGGSRHTGELFF	TGTGCCACCAGCAGAGTGGGGGGAAGTCGTCACACCGGGGAGCTGTTTTTT
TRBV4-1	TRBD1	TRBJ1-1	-	CASSPGQVFLAEAFF	TGCGCCAGCAGCCCCGGACAGGTATTTCTCGCTGAAGCTTTCTTT
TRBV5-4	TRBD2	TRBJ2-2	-	CASSRGGLAPTGELFF	TGTGCCAGCAGCAGGGGTGGACTAGCTCCCACCGGGGAGCTGTTTTTT
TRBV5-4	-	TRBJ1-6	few	CASSLETGRNSPLHF	TGTGCCAGCAGCTTGGAGACAGGACGTAATTCACCCCTCCACTTT
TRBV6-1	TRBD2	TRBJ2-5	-	CASSVGTSGGLETQYF	TGTGCCAGCAGTGTCGGGACTAGCGGGGGACTAGAGACCCAGTACTTC
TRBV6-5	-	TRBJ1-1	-	CASRRGTEAFF	TGTGCCAGCAGAAGGGGGACTGAAGCTTTCTTT
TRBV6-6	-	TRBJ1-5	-	CASTQKIESNQPQHF	TGTGCCAGCACCCAAAAGATCGAGAGCAATCAGCCCCAGCATTTT
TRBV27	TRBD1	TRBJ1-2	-	CASSLKPPGQGQNYGYTF	TGTGCCAGCAGTTTAAAACCCCCAGGACAGGGCCAAAACTATGGCTACACCTTC
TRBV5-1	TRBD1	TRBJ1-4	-	CASSLNRGLEKLFF	TGCGCCAGCAGCTTGAATAGGGGGCTGGAAAAACTGTTTTTT
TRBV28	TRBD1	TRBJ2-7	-	CASSLLGQGAGDEQYF	TGTGCCAGCAGTTTACTTGGGCAGGGGGCTGGGGACGAGCAGTACTTC